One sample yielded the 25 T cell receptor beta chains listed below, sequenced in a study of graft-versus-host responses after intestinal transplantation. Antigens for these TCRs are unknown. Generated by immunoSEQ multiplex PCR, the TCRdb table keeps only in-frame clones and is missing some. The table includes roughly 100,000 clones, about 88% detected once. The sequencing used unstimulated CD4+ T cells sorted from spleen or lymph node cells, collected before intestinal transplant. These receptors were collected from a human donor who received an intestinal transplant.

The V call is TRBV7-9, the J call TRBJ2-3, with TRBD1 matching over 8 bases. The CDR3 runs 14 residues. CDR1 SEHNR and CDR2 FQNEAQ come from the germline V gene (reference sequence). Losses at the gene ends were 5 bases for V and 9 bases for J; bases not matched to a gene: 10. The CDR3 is CASSIGQGSGTQYF. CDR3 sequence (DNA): TGTGCCAGCAGCATCGGACAGGGATCAGGCACGCAGTATTTT.

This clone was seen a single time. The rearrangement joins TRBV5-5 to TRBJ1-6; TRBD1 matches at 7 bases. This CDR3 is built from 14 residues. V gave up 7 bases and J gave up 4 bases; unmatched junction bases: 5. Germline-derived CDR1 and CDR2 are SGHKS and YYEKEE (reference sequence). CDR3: CASFEGAYNSPLHF. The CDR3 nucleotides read TGTGCCAGCTTTGAGGGGGCTTATAATTCACCCCTCCACTTT.

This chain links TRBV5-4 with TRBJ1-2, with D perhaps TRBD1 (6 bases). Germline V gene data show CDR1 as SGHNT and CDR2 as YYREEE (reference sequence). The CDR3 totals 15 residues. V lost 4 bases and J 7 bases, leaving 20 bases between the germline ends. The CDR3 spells CASSPATGFDGGYTF. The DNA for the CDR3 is TGTGCCAGCAGCCCCGCAACAGGGTTCGACGGTGGCTACACCTTC. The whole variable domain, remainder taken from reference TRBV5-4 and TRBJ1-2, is ETGVTQSPTHLIKTRGQQVTLRCSSQSGHNTVSWYQQALGQGPQFIFQYYREEENGRGNFPPRFSGLQFPNYSSELNVNALELDDSALYLCASSPATGFDGGYTFGSGTRLTVV.

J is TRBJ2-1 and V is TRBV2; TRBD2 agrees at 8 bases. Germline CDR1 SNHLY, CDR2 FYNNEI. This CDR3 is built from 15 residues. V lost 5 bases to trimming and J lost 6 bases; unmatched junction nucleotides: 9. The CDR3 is CASSTGTSSVNEQFF. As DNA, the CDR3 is TGTGCCAGCAGTACCGGGACTAGTTCCGTCAATGAGCAGTTCTTC.

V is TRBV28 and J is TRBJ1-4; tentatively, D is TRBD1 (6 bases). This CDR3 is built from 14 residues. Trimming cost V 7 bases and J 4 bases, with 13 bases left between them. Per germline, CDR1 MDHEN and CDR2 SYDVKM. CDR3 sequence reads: CASNRDSGNEKLFF. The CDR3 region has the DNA TGTGCCAGCAACAGGGACTCTGGTAATGAAAAACTGTTTTTT.

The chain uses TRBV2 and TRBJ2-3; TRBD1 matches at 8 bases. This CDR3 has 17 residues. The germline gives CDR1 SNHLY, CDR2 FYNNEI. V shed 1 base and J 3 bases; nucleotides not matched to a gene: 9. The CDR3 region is CASSEGAGGAGTDTQYF. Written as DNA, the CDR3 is TGTGCCAGCAGTGAAGGGGCAGGGGGCGCAGGGACAGATACGCAGTATTTT.

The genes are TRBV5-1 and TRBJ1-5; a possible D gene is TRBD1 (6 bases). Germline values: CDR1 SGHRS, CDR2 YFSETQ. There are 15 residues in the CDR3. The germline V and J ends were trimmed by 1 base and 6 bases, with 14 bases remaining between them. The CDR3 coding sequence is TGCGCCAGCAGCTTGTTGCCAGGGGATGGTCAGCCCCAGCATTTT. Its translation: CASSLLPGDGQPQHF. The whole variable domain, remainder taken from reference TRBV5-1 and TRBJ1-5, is KAGVTQTPRYLIKTRGQQVTLSCSPISGHRSVSWYQQTPGQGLQFLFEYFSETQRNKGNFPGRFSGRQFSNSRSEMNVSTLELGDSALYLCASSLLPGDGQPQHFGDGTRLSIL.

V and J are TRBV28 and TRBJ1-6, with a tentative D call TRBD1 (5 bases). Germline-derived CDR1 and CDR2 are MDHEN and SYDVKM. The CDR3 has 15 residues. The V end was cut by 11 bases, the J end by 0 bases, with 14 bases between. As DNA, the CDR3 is TGTGCCGGCGGGACGCCTGGCTCCTATAATTCACCCCTCCACTTT. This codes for CAGGTPGSYNSPLHF.

The CDR3 DNA reads as TGTGCCAGCAGTGTCACAGGGGGAGCCTACGAGCAGTACTTC. It specifies CASSVTGGAYEQYF. The rearrangement uses TRBV6-5 and TRBJ2-7; 8 bases map to TRBD1. This CDR3 region has 14 residues. The germline V gene encodes CDR1 MNHEY and CDR2 SVGAGI. The V and J ends lost 5 bases and 2 bases, in that order; junction bases with no gene match: 5.

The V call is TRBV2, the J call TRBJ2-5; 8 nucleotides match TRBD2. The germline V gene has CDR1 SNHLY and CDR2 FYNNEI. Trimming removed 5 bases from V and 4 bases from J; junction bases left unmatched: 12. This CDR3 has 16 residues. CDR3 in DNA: TGTGCCAGCAGTCTTCTTAGGAGCGGGAGTGGAGAGACCCAGTACTTC. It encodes CASSLLRSGSGETQYF.

This CDR3 reads CASSQVGDEQFF. DNA of the CDR3: TGTGCCAGCAGCCAAGTCGGCGATGAGCAGTTCTTC. The chain links TRBV4-2 to TRBJ2-1; D remains ambiguous. V lost 1 base and J 8 bases, leaving 6 bases between the germline ends. CDR3 length equals 12 residues. CDR1 is LGHNA, CDR2 YNFKEQ, per germline.

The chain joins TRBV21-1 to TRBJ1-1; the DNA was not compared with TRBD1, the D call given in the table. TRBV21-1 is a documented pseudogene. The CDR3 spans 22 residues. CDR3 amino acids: CASSTLQSGTAQRRLMNTEAFF. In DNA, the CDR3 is TGTGCCAGCAGCACTCTGCAGTCCGGGACAGCCCAGAGACGCCTCATGAACACTGAAGCTTTCTTT.

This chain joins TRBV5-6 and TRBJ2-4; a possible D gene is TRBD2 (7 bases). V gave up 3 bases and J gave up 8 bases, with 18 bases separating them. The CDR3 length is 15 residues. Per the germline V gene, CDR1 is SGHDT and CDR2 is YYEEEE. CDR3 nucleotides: TGTGCCAGCAGCTCCGGGGGGCGGGTTCTTCACATTCAGTACTTC. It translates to CASSSGGRVLHIQYF.

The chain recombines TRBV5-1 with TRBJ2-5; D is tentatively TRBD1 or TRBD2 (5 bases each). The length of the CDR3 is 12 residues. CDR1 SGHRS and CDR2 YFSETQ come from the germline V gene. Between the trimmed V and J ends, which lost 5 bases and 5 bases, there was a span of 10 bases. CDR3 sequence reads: CASRAGAETQYF. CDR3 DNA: TGCGCCAGCAGGGCCGGGGCGGAGACCCAGTACTTC.

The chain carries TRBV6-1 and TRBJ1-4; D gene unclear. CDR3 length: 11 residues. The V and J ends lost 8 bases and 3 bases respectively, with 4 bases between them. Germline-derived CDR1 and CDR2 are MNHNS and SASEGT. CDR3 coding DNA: TGTGCCAGCGATGCTAATGAAAAACTGTTTTTT. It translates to CASDANEKLFF.

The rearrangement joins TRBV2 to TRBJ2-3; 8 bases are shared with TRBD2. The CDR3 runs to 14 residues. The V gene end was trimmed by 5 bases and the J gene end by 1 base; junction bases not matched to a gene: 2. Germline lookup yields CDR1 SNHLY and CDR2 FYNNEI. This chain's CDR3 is CASSTAGGTDTQYF. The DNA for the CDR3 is TGTGCCAGCAGTACAGCGGGGGGCACAGATACGCAGTATTTT.

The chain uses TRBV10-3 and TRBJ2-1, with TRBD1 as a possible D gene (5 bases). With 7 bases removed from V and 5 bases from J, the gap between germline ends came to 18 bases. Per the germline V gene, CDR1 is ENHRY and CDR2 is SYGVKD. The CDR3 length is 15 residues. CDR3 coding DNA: TGTGCCATCACCCCAGGCCAGGGTAGGAACAATGAGCAGTTCTTC. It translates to CAITPGQGRNNEQFF.

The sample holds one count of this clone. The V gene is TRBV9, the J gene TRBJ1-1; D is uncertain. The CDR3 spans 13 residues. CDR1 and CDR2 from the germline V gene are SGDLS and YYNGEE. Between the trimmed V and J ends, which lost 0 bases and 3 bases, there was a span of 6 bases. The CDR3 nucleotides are TGTGCCAGCAGCGTAGCGACTTACACTGAAGCTTTCTTT. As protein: CASSVATYTEAFF.

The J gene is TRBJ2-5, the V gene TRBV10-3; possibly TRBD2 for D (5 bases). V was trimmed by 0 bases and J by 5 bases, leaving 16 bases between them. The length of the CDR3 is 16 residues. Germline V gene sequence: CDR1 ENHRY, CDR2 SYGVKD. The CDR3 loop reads CAISESTLVLGETQYF. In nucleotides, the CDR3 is TGTGCCATCAGTGAGTCAACACTAGTTTTGGGTGAGACCCAGTACTTC.

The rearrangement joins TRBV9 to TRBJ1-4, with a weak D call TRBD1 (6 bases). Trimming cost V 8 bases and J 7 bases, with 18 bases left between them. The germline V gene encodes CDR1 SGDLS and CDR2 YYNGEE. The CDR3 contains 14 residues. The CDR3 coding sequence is TGTGCCAGTTCATCAGGGGCGTCCGGTGAAAAACTGTTTTTT. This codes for CASSSGASGEKLFF.

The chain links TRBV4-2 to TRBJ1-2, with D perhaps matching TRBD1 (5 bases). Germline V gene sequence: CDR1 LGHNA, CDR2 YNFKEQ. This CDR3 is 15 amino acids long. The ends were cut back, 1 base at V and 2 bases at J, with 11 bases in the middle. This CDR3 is CASSQGLGQNYGYTF. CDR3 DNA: TGTGCCAGCAGCCAAGGTTTGGGGCAAAACTATGGCTACACCTTC.

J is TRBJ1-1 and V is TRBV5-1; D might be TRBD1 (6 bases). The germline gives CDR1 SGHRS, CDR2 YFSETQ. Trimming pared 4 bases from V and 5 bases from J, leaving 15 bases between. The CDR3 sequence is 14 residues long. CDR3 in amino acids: CASSGGVQGTEAFF. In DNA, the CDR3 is TGCGCCAGCAGCGGAGGGGTTCAGGGGACTGAAGCTTTCTTT.

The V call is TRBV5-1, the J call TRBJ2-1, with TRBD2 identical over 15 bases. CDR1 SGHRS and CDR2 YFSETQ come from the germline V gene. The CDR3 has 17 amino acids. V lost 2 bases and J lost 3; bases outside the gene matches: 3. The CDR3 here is CASSFPGLAGGYNEQFF. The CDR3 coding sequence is TGCGCCAGCAGCTTTCCGGGACTAGCGGGGGGCTACAATGAGCAGTTCTTC.

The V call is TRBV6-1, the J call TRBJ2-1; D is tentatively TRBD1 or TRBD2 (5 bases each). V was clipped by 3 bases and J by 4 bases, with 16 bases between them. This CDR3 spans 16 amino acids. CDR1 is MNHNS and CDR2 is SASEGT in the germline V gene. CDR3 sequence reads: CASSEGRSGVYNEQFF. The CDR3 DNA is TGTGCCAGCAGTGAGGGACGGAGTGGGGTTTACAATGAGCAGTTCTTC.

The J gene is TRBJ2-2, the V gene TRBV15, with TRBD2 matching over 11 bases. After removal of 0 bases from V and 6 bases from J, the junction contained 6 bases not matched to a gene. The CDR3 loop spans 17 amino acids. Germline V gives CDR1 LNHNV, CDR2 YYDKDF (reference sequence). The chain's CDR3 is CATSRDVTSGGPGELFF. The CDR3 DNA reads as TGTGCCACCAGCAGAGATGTTACTAGCGGGGGCCCCGGGGAGCTGTTTTTT.